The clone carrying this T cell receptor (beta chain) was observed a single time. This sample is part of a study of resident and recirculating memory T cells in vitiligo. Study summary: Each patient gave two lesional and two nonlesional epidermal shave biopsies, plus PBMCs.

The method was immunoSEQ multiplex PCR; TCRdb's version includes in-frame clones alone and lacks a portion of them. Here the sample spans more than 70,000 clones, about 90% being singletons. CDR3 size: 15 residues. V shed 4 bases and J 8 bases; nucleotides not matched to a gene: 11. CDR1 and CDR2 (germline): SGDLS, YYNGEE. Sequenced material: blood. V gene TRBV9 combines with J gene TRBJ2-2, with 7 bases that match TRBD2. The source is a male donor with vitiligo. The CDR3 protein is CASSFGGGPRGELFF. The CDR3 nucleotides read TGTGCCAGCAGCTTTGGGGGAGGGCCCAGGGGGGAGCTGTTTTTT.